A selection of T cell receptor beta chains follows, all from one sample in a study of somatic mutations in cytotoxic T cells in rheumatoid arthritis. Clones were sequenced by immunoSEQ multiplex PCR, and TCRdb holds only the in-frame ones, with some missing. The sample records over 8,000 clones, under 80% being singletons. Source material: CD8+ T cells sorted from blood. These receptors were taken from an adult with rheumatoid arthritis. Each CDR3 is given with its conserved first and last residue. The order of the fields is clone size, J gene, D gene, CDR3 length, V gene, CDR3 DNA, CDR3 protein. A D gene is named only where the DNA matches it firmly. Expanded clones are given a class, and other clones once, few, many or no size at all.

>.|TRBJ2-2|.|13|TRBV28
TGTGCCAGCAGTATAACAGTTACCGGGGAGCTGTTTTTT
CASSITVTGELFF
>.|TRBJ2-7|.|13|TRBV6-1
TGTGCCAGCAGTGAGTGGGAACCCTACGAGCAGTACTTC
CASSEWEPYEQYF
>once|TRBJ1-5|.|15|TRBV7-9
TGTGCCAGCAGCCAAGGGTCATGGGGCAATCAGCCCCAGCATTTT
CASSQGSWGNQPQHF
>.|TRBJ2-1|TRBD2|16|TRBV7-6
TGTGCCAGCAGCGCGGGACTAGCGGGAGCGGGCAATGAGCAGTTCTTC
CASSAGLAGAGNEQFF
>once|TRBJ2-2|.|14|TRBV10-3
TGTGCCATCAGTGAGTCCAGGGCCCAGCCGGAGCTGTTTTTT
CAISESRAQPELFF
>few|TRBJ1-5|.|13|TRBV27
TGTGCCAGCAGTTTATCTACCAATCAGCCCCAGCATTTT
CASSLSTNQPQHF
>once|TRBJ2-1|.|15|TRBV19
TGTGCCAGTAGCATAACCGGGACTCCCCTCAATGAGCAGTTCTTC
CASSITGTPLNEQFF
>.|TRBJ2-3|TRBD2|14|TRBV4-1
TGCGCCAGCAGCCAAGTCCTAGCGGGAGATACGCAGTATTTT
CASSQVLAGDTQYF
>.|TRBJ1-2|.|15|TRBV4-1
TGCGCCAGCAGCCACCCCCCCGGGGGGATCTATGGCTACACCTTC
CASSHPPGGIYGYTF
>.|TRBJ2-6|.|15|TRBV9
TGTGCCAGCAGCCCAGCCCTCTCTGGGGCCAACGTCCTGACTTTC
CASSPALSGANVLTF
>.|TRBJ2-1|.|15|TRBV12-1
TGTGCCAGCAGCTTTACGGGGAAAGACTACAATGAGCAGTTCTTC
CASSFTGKDYNEQFF
>.|TRBJ2-7|TRBD1|14|TRBV7-2
TGTGCCAGCAGCTTAGGACAGGGGGGCTACGAGCAGTACTTC
CASSLGQGGYEQYF
>.|TRBJ2-3|TRBD2|17|TRBV4-1
TGCGCCAGCAGCCCCTCCGGACTAGCGGGCAGCACAGATACGCAGTATTTT
CASSPSGLAGSTDTQYF